The clone carrying this TCR beta chain showed up many times. Its specificity is not known. The repertoire came from unfractionated whole blood and reflected all unsorted peripheral T cells. cDNA was made from 500 ng RNA using alpha and beta constant primers. Separate chain-specific third strand synthesis with multiplexing indices produced the alpha and beta libraries. TCRdb passed the 5' RACE reads through MiXCR, listing each CDR3 protein once. The data contain nearly 25,000 distinct CDR3 sequences, about 8.7% of them singletons. These data are taken from a study of HIV-infected patients and healthy controls. Germline values: CDR1 GTSNPN, CDR2 SVGIG (reference sequence). The CDR3 totals 12 residues. V lost 0 bases and J lost 3, with 6 bases in between. Study-level findings and limits: The study did not determine the donors' HLA types. HIV-associated CDR3 frequencies dropped significantly during therapy; CMV-associated ones, mostly rising, changed nonsignificantly. HIV-infected patients and controls differed significantly in mean usage of eight alpha and eight beta V genes.

Sequences were obtained from blood. The chain employs TRBV30 and TRBJ2-7, with no clear D. The TCR comes from an adult in good health. The CDR3 sequence: CAWSVSIYEQYF. The CDR3 DNA is TGTGCCTGGAGTGTAAGTATCTACGAGCAGTACTTC.